These 29 T cell receptor beta chains came from one sample sequenced in a study of blood T cell repertoires in COVID-19. Clones were read by immunoSEQ multiplex PCR, and TCRdb kept only the in-frame ones, dropping some. The repertoire has fewer than 110,000 clones, about 90% of them found once; the top ten carry roughly a sixth. What was sequenced was peripheral blood. The receptors originated from a man aged 50-60 years with acute or convalescent COVID-19.

As DNA, the CDR3 is TGTGCCAGCAGCCAGTCTTCCCCGGACATTCAGTACTTC. Its translation: CASSQSSPDIQYF. V gene TRBV14 combines with J gene TRBJ2-4; no reliable D call. This CDR3 has 13 residues. Germline assignment: CDR1 SGHDN and CDR2 FVKESK. The ends were cut back, 3 bases at V and 8 bases at J, with 11 bases in the middle.

The chain carries TRBV10-3 and TRBJ1-2, with 11 bases fitting TRBD1. Trimming cost V 6 bases and J 8 bases; bases outside gene matches: 8. CDR1 is ENHRY and CDR2 is SYGVKD in the germline V gene. The CDR3 totals 14 residues. The CDR3 nucleotides read TGTGCCATCAGGGGGACAGGGGGAATATCGGGCTACACCTTC. Its protein is CAIRGTGGISGYTF.

The chain joins TRBV19 to TRBJ2-1; TRBD2 is a possible D gene (5 bases). Germline V gives CDR1 LNHDA, CDR2 SQIVND (reference sequence). V was cut by 2 bases and J by 10 bases, with 21 bases left in between. CDR3 length equals 16 residues. CDR3 region: CASSITARSGGVEQFF. The DNA for the CDR3 is TGTGCCAGTAGTATAACGGCCCGAAGCGGAGGCGTAGAGCAGTTCTTC.

V and J are TRBV7-3 and TRBJ2-1; D perhaps matches TRBD1 (6 bases). The germline gives CDR1 SGHTA, CDR2 FQGTGA. The V end lost 1 base, the J end lost 5 bases, and 6 bases lay between the germline ends. The CDR3 runs 13 residues. CDR3 protein: CASSLRDNNEQFF. In DNA form, the CDR3 reads TGTGCCAGCAGCTTAAGGGACAACAATGAGCAGTTCTTC.

The chain employs TRBV7-8 and TRBJ1-1; 7 bases match TRBD1. CDR3 length equals 17 residues. Trimming at V came to 1 base and at J to 1 base, leaving 9 bases not matched to a gene. Germline CDR1 SGHVS, CDR2 FQNEAQ. The CDR3 DNA sequence: TGTGCCAGCAGCTTAGGGCAGGGGGTGAATGGGAACACTGAAGCTTTCTTT. Amino acids: CASSLGQGVNGNTEAFF.

This chain joins TRBV4-1 and TRBJ2-7; TRBD2 matches 9 bases. The CDR3 sequence is 16 residues long. J gave up 2 bases and V 0 bases, and 5 bases lay outside the gene matches. Germline-derived CDR1 and CDR2 are MGHRA and YSYEKL. The CDR3 coding sequence is TGCGCCAGCAGCCAAGATGAGGCGGGGGGGACCTACGAGCAGTACTTC. Translated: CASSQDEAGGTYEQYF.

CDR3 in DNA: TGTGCCAGCTCACCTTTCGCAGGGAGCAATCAGCCCCAGCATTTT. Translating gives CASSPFAGSNQPQHF. The chain links TRBV18 to TRBJ1-5; a weak D match, TRBD1 (5 bases). Germline lookup yields CDR1 KGHSH and CDR2 LQKENI. V lost 3 bases, J lost 1 base, and 10 bases lay in between. The CDR3 is 15 residues long.

The chain couples TRBV19 to TRBJ1-1, with 8 bases lining up with TRBD1. The CDR3 has 13 amino acids. Per the germline V gene, CDR1 is LNHDA and CDR2 is SQIVND (reference sequence). V was clipped by 4 bases and J by 5 bases; unmatched bases: 3. In DNA form, the CDR3 reads TGTGCCAGTAGTAGTGACAGGGGAACTGAAGCTTTCTTT. It translates to CASSSDRGTEAFF.

This clone was detected a few times. The V call is TRBV11-3, the J call TRBJ1-3; maybe TRBD1 (6 bases). The germline gives CDR1 SGHNT, CDR2 YENEEA. V was cut by 4 bases and J by 0 bases, with 10 bases left in between. This CDR3 region has 15 residues. The CDR3 DNA is TGTGCCAGCAGCTCAAACAGGGTCTCTGGAAACACCATATATTTT. Translating gives CASSSNRVSGNTIYF.

The table lists this clone with a count of one. The chain recombines TRBV27 with TRBJ1-1, with a tentative D call TRBD1 (6 bases). Trimming shortened V by 6 bases and J by 5 bases, and 13 bases separated the two germline ends. This CDR3 region has 13 residues. Looked up from germline, CDR1 is MNHEY and CDR2 is SMNVEV (reference sequence). Here the CDR3 DNA reads TGTGCCAGCAGAACAGGGTTTGGGACTGAAGCTTTCTTT. It is translated as CASRTGFGTEAFF.

The genes are TRBV19 and TRBJ1-1; 9 bases map to TRBD1. V shed 4 bases and J 4 bases; nucleotides not matched to a gene: 4. Per the germline V gene, CDR1 is LNHDA and CDR2 is SQIVND (reference sequence). The CDR3 has 14 residues. CDR3 protein: CASSTQGARTEAFF. The CDR3 DNA reads TGTGCCAGTAGTACACAGGGGGCGCGCACTGAAGCTTTCTTT.

This chain joins TRBV19 and TRBJ1-4; 12 bases match TRBD1. The CDR3 runs 16 residues. V lost 6 bases to trimming and J lost 2 bases; unmatched junction nucleotides: 4. Per the germline V gene, CDR1 is LNHDA and CDR2 is SQIVND (reference sequence). The CDR3 spells CASRTGTGGTNEKLFF. DNA of the CDR3: TGTGCCAGTAGGACCGGGACAGGGGGCACTAATGAAAAACTGTTTTTT.

This clone was seen once. The chain recombines TRBV4-3 with TRBJ1-6; TRBD1 is a possible D gene (5 bases). This CDR3 region has 16 residues. The germline gives CDR1 LGHNA, CDR2 YSLEER. V dropped 0 bases and J dropped 8 bases, with 14 bases sitting between them. The CDR3 loop is CASSQDGGYGYSPLHF. The CDR3 coding sequence is TGCGCCAGCAGCCAAGATGGGGGGTACGGGTATTCACCCCTCCACTTT.

V usage is TRBV16 and J usage is TRBJ1-1; weak D call: TRBD1 (6 bases). Trimming removed 7 bases from V and 7 bases from J, with 13 bases in between. Germline CDR1 reads KGHSY; CDR2 reads FQNENV. This CDR3 spans 12 amino acids. CDR3 loop: CASKDRRIEAFF. CDR3 in DNA: TGTGCCAGCAAAGACAGGAGGATTGAAGCTTTCTTT.

This clone was observed a handful of times. The V and J genes are TRBV6-5 and TRBJ2-2; tentative D call: TRBD2 (6 bases). The CDR3 extends over 16 amino acids. The V end lost 4 bases, the J end lost 6 bases, and 18 bases lay between the germline ends. Germline-derived CDR1 and CDR2 are MNHEY and SVGAGI. CDR3 loop: CASSSRGGAGPGELFF. As DNA, the CDR3 is TGTGCCAGCAGTTCCCGGGGCGGGGCAGGTCCCGGGGAGCTGTTTTTT.

The V call is TRBV5-1, the J call TRBJ1-1, with 11 bases fitting TRBD1. Germline CDR1 is SGHRS and CDR2 is YFSETQ. The ends lost 4 bases at V and 0 bases at J; junction bases unmatched: 5. CDR3 length: 16 residues. This chain's CDR3 is CASSLGQGVMNTEAFF. Here the CDR3 DNA reads TGCGCCAGCAGCCTGGGACAGGGGGTTATGAACACTGAAGCTTTCTTT. Full variable domain (rest looked up from reference TRBV5-1 and TRBJ1-1): KAGVTQTPRYLIKTRGQQVTLSCSPISGHRSVSWYQQTPGQGLQFLFEYFSETQRNKGNFPGRFSGRQFSNSRSEMNVSTLELGDSALYLCASSLGQGVMNTEAFFGQGTRLTVV.

The chain is built from TRBV12-1 and TRBJ1-2; TRBD1 is the table's D call, not checked against the DNA. TRBV12-1 is a known pseudogene. This CDR3 spans 13 amino acids. CDR3 DNA sequence: TGTGCCAGCAGCACCAGGGGGTTCTATGGCTACACCTTC. Its translation: CASSTRGFYGYTF.

This clone is a singleton in its sample. The V gene is TRBV12-3 or TRBV12-4, the J gene TRBJ2-7; TRBD1 might be the D (5 bases). Trimming took 2 bases from V and 6 from J, leaving 8 bases between them. This CDR3 has 12 amino acids. The CDR3 spells CASSLYRIEQYF. As DNA, the CDR3 is TGTGCCAGCAGTTTATACAGGATCGAGCAGTACTTC.

The V and J genes are TRBV28 and TRBJ1-5; unclear D gene. The V end lost 7 bases, the J end lost 6 bases, and 19 bases lay between the germline ends. Per the germline V gene, CDR1 is MDHEN and CDR2 is SYDVKM. This CDR3 region has 15 residues. As DNA, the CDR3 is TGTGCCAGCACTGGGGAGCCCGGGTCTGGTCAGCCCCAGCATTTT. Translated: CASTGEPGSGQPQHF.

The chain carries TRBV10-1 and TRBJ1-1; D is uncertain. CDR1 WNHNN and CDR2 SYGVQD come from the germline V gene (reference sequence). The ends were cut back, 5 bases at V and 1 base at J, with 11 bases in the middle. This CDR3 contains 14 residues. CDR3 sequence: CASSPTPRNTEAFF. The CDR3 bases are TGCGCCAGCAGTCCAACTCCCCGGAACACTGAAGCTTTCTTT.

The V gene is TRBV5-8, the J gene TRBJ1-5; no firm D call. The CDR3 consists of 12 residues. Germline CDR1 reads SGHTS; CDR2 reads YDEGEE. The ends were cut back, 4 bases at V and 5 bases at J, with 7 bases in the middle. CDR3 in DNA: TGTGCCAGCAGCCGTAATTATCAGCCCCAGCATTTT. Residues: CASSRNYQPQHF.

The rearrangement links TRBV6-1 to TRBJ1-5; 8 nucleotides line up with TRBD1. Germline-derived CDR1 and CDR2 are MNHNS and SASEGT. Trimming at V came to 4 bases and at J to 5 bases, leaving 13 bases not matched to a gene. The CDR3 runs 17 residues. The CDR3 coding sequence is TGTGCCAGCAGTGGTAGCTTCGGACAGGGAGGGCATCAGCCCCAGCATTTT. As protein: CASSGSFGQGGHQPQHF.

The chain is built from TRBV6-5 and TRBJ1-2; D is possibly TRBD1 (6 bases). CDR1 MNHEY and CDR2 SVGAGI come from the germline V gene. V dropped 2 bases and J dropped 4 bases, with 8 bases sitting between them. The CDR3 length is 13 residues. The CDR3 DNA follows: TGTGCCAGCAGTTACAGGACAGCCTATGGCTACACCTTC. Amino acids: CASSYRTAYGYTF.

This clone was observed a single time. The CDR3 DNA reads as TGTGCCAGCAGCTTGGCAGGGGTTGCTGAAGCTTTCTTT. Protein product: CASSLAGVAEAFF. The rearrangement uses TRBV5-4 and TRBJ1-1, with D possibly being TRBD1 (6 bases). V gave up 0 bases and J gave up 6 bases, with 9 bases separating them. The CDR3 consists of 13 residues. The germline CDR1 and CDR2 sequences are SGHNT and YYREEE (reference sequence).

This clone was recorded once. The chain links TRBV12-5 to TRBJ1-2; 9 nucleotides line up with TRBD1. V dropped 6 bases and J dropped 0; count of bases not matched to a gene: 5. Germline CDR1 LGHNT, CDR2 FRNRAP. The CDR3 runs 15 residues. The CDR3 sequence: CASGPGTGTNYGYTF. As DNA, the CDR3 is TGTGCTAGTGGCCCCGGGACAGGGACTAACTATGGCTACACCTTC.

This sequence joins TRBV3-1 (or the pseudogene TRBV3-2) and TRBJ1-1; D unclear. The CDR3 sequence is 14 residues long. V lost 6 bases and J 0 bases, leaving 11 bases between the germline ends. Looked up from germline, CDR1 is LGHDT and CDR2 is YNNKEL (reference sequence). Written as DNA, the CDR3 is TGTGCCAGCAGTCTACAGCCATTGAACACTGAAGCTTTCTTT. Its protein is CASSLQPLNTEAFF.

The chain links TRBV30 to TRBJ1-5; D is unclear. Trimming shortened V by 1 base and J by 1 base, and 5 bases separated the two germline ends. CDR3 length: 13 amino acids. The germline CDR1 and CDR2 sequences are GTSNPN and SVGIG (reference sequence). The CDR3 sequence: CAWSGGSNQPQHF. The CDR3 region has the DNA TGTGCCTGGAGTGGTGGCAGCAATCAGCCCCAGCATTTT. The full variable domain, completed using reference TRBV30 and TRBJ1-5, is SQTIHQWPATLVQPVGSPLSLECTVEGTSNPNLYWYRQAAGRGLQLLFYSVGIGQISSEVPQNLSASRPQDRQFILSSKKLLLSDSGFYLCAWSGGSNQPQHFGDGTRLSIL.

The rearrangement links TRBV3-1 (or the pseudogene TRBV3-2) to TRBJ2-5; TRBD1 matches at 8 bases. Germline V gene sequence: CDR1 LGHDT, CDR2 YNNKEL (reference sequence). V shed 3 bases, J shed 2 bases, and the junction held 8 bases outside the gene matches. CDR3 length: 16 residues. The CDR3 region is CASSHRQGTLQETQYF. The CDR3 bases are TGTGCCAGCAGCCACAGACAGGGGACCCTACAAGAGACCCAGTACTTC.

The J gene is TRBJ2-2, the V gene TRBV9; TRBD2 matches 8 bases. This CDR3 is built from 15 residues. V lost 4 bases to trimming and J lost 4 bases; unmatched junction nucleotides: 6. CDR1 is SGDLS, CDR2 YYNGEE, per germline. The CDR3 DNA sequence: TGTGCCAGCAGCCCCCGGGGGGGCCTCACCGGGGAGCTGTTTTTT. It codes for CASSPRGGLTGELFF.